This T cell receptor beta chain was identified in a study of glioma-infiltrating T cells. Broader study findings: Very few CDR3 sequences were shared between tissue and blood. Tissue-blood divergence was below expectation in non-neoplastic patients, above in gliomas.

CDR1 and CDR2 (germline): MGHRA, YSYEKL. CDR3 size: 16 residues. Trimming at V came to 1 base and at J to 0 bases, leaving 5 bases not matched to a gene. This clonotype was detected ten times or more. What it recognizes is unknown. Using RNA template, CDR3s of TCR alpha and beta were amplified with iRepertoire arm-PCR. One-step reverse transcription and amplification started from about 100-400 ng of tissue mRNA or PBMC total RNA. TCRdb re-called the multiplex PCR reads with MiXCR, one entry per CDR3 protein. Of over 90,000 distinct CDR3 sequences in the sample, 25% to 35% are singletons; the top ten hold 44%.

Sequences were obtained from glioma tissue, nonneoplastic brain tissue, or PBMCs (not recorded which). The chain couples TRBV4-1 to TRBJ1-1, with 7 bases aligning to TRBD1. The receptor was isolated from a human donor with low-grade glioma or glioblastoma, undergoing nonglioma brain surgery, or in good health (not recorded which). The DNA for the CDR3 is TGCGCCAGCAGCCAAGGTTCCGGGACAGTGAACACTGAAGCTTTCTTT. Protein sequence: CASSQGSGTVNTEAFF.